The clone carrying this T cell receptor (beta chain) has a single count. Its matching antigen is unknown. The PCR used 60 Vbeta and 13 Jbeta primers. Method: immunoSEQ multiplex PCR; TCRdb's copy keeps in-frame clones and lacks some. The data contain about 150,000 clones, 79% of them singletons. V was shortened by 2 bases and J by 1 base, with 11 bases between the two germline ends. The CDR3 runs to 15 residues. Germline CDR1 is GTSNPN and CDR2 is SVGIG (reference sequence). The data stem from a study of cytomegalovirus exposure and HLA in healthy donors. Whole-study results and caveats: High sensitivity and specificity were reportedly achieved when the classifier diagnosed cytomegalovirus status.

The receptor was derived from a man aged 35 to 55 in good health and CMV-seropositive. The chain employs TRBV30 and TRBJ1-4; maybe TRBD1 (5 bases). Specimen: PBMCs. The CDR3 nucleotides read TGTGCCTGGAGTACCCCGGGGGGAACTAATGAAAAACTGTTTTTT. As protein: CAWSTPGGTNEKLFF.